Listed here are 29 T cell receptor beta chains from one sample, sequenced in a study of cytomegalovirus exposure and HLA in healthy donors. The primer mix had 60 Vbeta and 13 Jbeta primers. The assay was immunoSEQ multiplex PCR, and TCRdb's table has in-frame clones only and misses some. The sample includes 130,000 or so clones, about four fifths seen only once; the top ten take around 1.4%. The material sequenced was PBMCs. The receptors were gathered from a woman aged 18 to 35 in good health and CMV-seronegative.

This chain connects TRBV7-9 to TRBJ2-1; 9 positions agree with TRBD2. This CDR3 is built from 16 residues. Germline values: CDR1 SEHNR, CDR2 FQNEAQ (reference sequence). V shed 4 bases and J 7 bases; nucleotides not matched to a gene: 11. CDR3 amino acids: CASSSVSGSIKNEQFF. The CDR3 DNA reads as TGTGCCAGCAGCTCAGTTAGCGGGAGTATCAAAAATGAGCAGTTCTTC.

This rearrangement joins TRBV2 to TRBJ1-1; 9 bases match TRBD1. This CDR3 spans 14 amino acids. Per the germline V gene, CDR1 is SNHLY and CDR2 is FYNNEI. The V and J ends lost 7 bases and 0 bases, in that order; junction bases with no gene match: 3. In nucleotides, the CDR3 is TGTGCCAGCATAAGACAGGGGGTGAACACTGAAGCTTTCTTT. It yields the protein CASIRQGVNTEAFF.

The chain uses TRBV19 and TRBJ1-1; D is possibly TRBD1 (6 bases). V lost 5 bases, J lost 3 bases, and 22 bases lay in between. The CDR3 is made up of 17 amino acids. Germline V gives CDR1 LNHDA, CDR2 SQIVND (reference sequence). CDR3 in DNA: TGTGCCAGTAGTCTGACACCCCCCCACGCAGGGGACACTGAAGCTTTCTTT. The encoded protein is CASSLTPPHAGDTEAFF.

The chain joins TRBV5-4 to TRBJ1-2, with no clear D. The CDR3 is made up of 18 amino acids. CDR1 is SGHNT and CDR2 is YYREEE in the germline V gene (reference sequence). Trimming cost V 1 base and J 2 bases, with 21 bases left between them. The CDR3 region is CASSLREVGVSTNYGYTF. The CDR3 DNA reads as TGTGCCAGCAGCTTGAGGGAGGTTGGAGTTAGCACGAACTATGGCTACACCTTC.

This chain connects TRBV5-1 to TRBJ2-1; 9 positions match TRBD2. From germline, CDR1 is SGHRS and CDR2 YFSETQ. V dropped 1 base and J dropped 4; count of bases not matched to a gene: 6. The CDR3 contains 16 residues. CDR3 sequence: CASSLLAGVGYNEQFF. For the CDR3, the DNA is TGCGCCAGCAGCTTGTTAGCGGGAGTAGGGTACAATGAGCAGTTCTTC.

The chain recombines TRBV27 with TRBJ1-2; no firm D call. Germline CDR1 is MNHEY and CDR2 is SMNVEV (reference sequence). The CDR3 is made up of 15 amino acids. The ends were cut back, 6 bases at V and 0 bases at J, with 14 bases in the middle. In nucleotides, the CDR3 is TGTGCCAGCAGCACTTCCCCGGAGGCTAACTATGGCTACACCTTC. It encodes CASSTSPEANYGYTF.

The chain combines TRBV9 with TRBJ2-1, with 10 positions matching TRBD2. This CDR3 has 19 residues. Germline V gives CDR1 SGDLS, CDR2 YYNGEE. J was trimmed by 4 bases and V by 2 bases; bases with no gene match: 15. CDR3 sequence (DNA): TGTGCCAGCAGCGTCGTCCAGCCCGAACTAGCGGGAAGATACAATGAGCAGTTCTTC. This encodes CASSVVQPELAGRYNEQFF.

V and J are TRBV7-3 and TRBJ1-1; D possibly corresponds to TRBD1 (6 bases). Trimming took off 3 bases at V and 14 bases at J, with 19 bases between the two ends. CDR3 size: 13 residues. Germline lookup yields CDR1 SGHTA and CDR2 FQGTGA. CDR3 DNA: TGTGCCAGCAGCTTCGATAGGACAGCAAAACTGTTCTTT. The encoded protein is CASSFDRTAKLFF.

The chain links TRBV19 to TRBJ1-1; D call uncertain. This CDR3 has 13 residues. V dropped 4 bases and J dropped 0 bases, with 6 bases sitting between them. Germline CDR1 is LNHDA and CDR2 is SQIVND (reference sequence). As DNA, the CDR3 is TGTGCCAGTAGTACTCTACTGAACACTGAAGCTTTCTTT. It yields the protein CASSTLLNTEAFF.

As concerns this clone: Different DNA sequences within this sample yield the same CDR3. This rearrangement joins TRBV19 to TRBJ1-1, with D possibly TRBD1 on 6 matching bases. The germline V and J ends were trimmed by 3 bases and 2 bases, with 10 bases remaining between them. Germline V lookup: CDR1 LNHDA, CDR2 SQIVND (reference sequence). CDR3 length: 14 amino acids. CDR3 DNA: TGTGCCAGTAGTATTCAGGGGCTAAACACTGAAGCTTTCTTT. Translation gives CASSIQGLNTEAFF.

This clone was found a few times. The V and J genes are TRBV2 and TRBJ2-7; 7 bases map to TRBD1. The CDR3 totals 14 residues. V shed 8 bases and J 6 bases; nucleotides not matched to a gene: 13. From germline, CDR1 is SNHLY and CDR2 FYNNEI. The CDR3 DNA sequence: TGTGCCAGCGGCCGGGGACAGAAGAGGATCGAGCAGTACTTC. As protein: CASGRGQKRIEQYF.

V usage is TRBV19 and J usage is TRBJ2-7; 9 bases are a match to TRBD1. Germline CDR1 reads LNHDA; CDR2 reads SQIVND (reference sequence). This CDR3 has 15 residues. V trimming: 3 bases; J trimming: 2 bases; junction bases outside the gene matches: 5. The CDR3 DNA sequence: TGTGCCAGTAGTATGGGGACAGGGATTACCTACGAGCAGTACTTC. This encodes CASSMGTGITYEQYF.

Points on this clone: Germline is not matched at one junction end, which may reflect a read error. The same CDR3 also results from other DNA sequences found in this sample. The CDR3 DNA is TGCGCCACCAGCAGAGGTTTTCGACAGGGAAACACCATATATTTT. This encodes CATSRGFRQGNTIYF. The chain combines TRBV15 with TRBJ1-3, with D tentatively TRBD1 (5 bases). The germline V gene has CDR1 LNHNV and CDR2 YYDKDF (reference sequence). This CDR3 is built from 15 residues. Full variable domain (remainder filled in from reference TRBV15 and TRBJ1-3): DAMVIQNPRYQVTQFGKPVTLSCSQTLNHNVMYWYQQKSSQAPKLLFHYYDKDFNNEADTPDNFQSRRPNTSFCFLDIRSPGLGDTAMYLCATSRGFRQGNTIYFGEGSWLTVV.

This chain's CDR3 is CASSSLPLAGGNTGELFF. DNA of the CDR3: TGCGCCAGCAGCTCTTTACCGCTAGCGGGCGGGAACACCGGGGAGCTGTTTTTT. The chain is built from TRBV10-1 and TRBJ2-2, with 8 bases matching TRBD2. From germline, CDR1 is WNHNN and CDR2 SYGVQD (reference sequence). CDR3 length: 18 amino acids. The junction had 13 bases not matched to a gene; V was cut back by 6 bases and J by 1 base.

The chain is built from TRBV5-1 and TRBJ2-7; a possible D gene is TRBD2 (5 bases). The CDR3 length is 12 residues. The V and J ends lost 9 bases and 1 base respectively, with 11 bases between them. Germline V lookup: CDR1 SGHRS, CDR2 YFSETQ. CDR3 loop: CATRGDSYEQYF. CDR3 DNA: TGCGCCACCCGGGGAGATTCCTACGAGCAGTACTTC.

Comment on this clone: The junction differs from germline at one of its ends, possibly a read error. The CDR3 spells CASSERGSGANGLTF. DNA of the CDR3: TGTGCCAGCAGTGAACGCGGCTCTGGGGCCAACGGCCTGACTTTC. The chain has TRBV6-1 and TRBJ2-6; possibly TRBD1 for D (5 bases). Germline V gene sequence: CDR1 MNHNS, CDR2 SASEGT. CDR3 size: 15 residues.

The chain recombines TRBV5-4 with TRBJ1-2, with 7 bases fitting TRBD1. Looked up from germline, CDR1 is SGHNT and CDR2 is YYREEE (reference sequence). The ends lost 3 bases at V and 6 bases at J; junction bases unmatched: 23. The CDR3 is made up of 19 amino acids. CDR3 loop: CASSSLIGRGREAWDGYTF. The CDR3 DNA is TGTGCCAGCAGCTCCCTTATCGGGAGGGGGCGGGAGGCTTGGGATGGCTACACCTTC.

The chain is built from TRBV5-1 and TRBJ2-2, with 15 bases fitting TRBD2. Unmatched junction bases numbered 3, after V lost 4 bases and J lost 5 bases. Per germline, CDR1 SGHRS and CDR2 YFSETQ. This CDR3 is 16 amino acids long. This CDR3 is CASSGTSGRRTGELFF. Written as DNA, the CDR3 is TGCGCCAGCAGCGGGACTAGCGGGAGGAGAACCGGGGAGCTGTTTTTT.

This chain uses TRBV30 with TRBJ2-2; 11 bases line up with TRBD2. With 2 bases clipped from V and 7 bases from J, the junction kept 6 bases outside the gene matches. The CDR3 has 15 residues. Germline V gives CDR1 GTSNPN, CDR2 SVGIG (reference sequence). The CDR3 is CAWSIAGGPIGELFF. CDR3 nucleotide sequence: TGTGCCTGGAGTATAGCGGGGGGGCCTATCGGGGAGCTGTTTTTT.

This clone has just a few counts. The rearrangement joins TRBV7-9 to TRBJ1-1; possible D gene TRBD1, 5 bases. Germline CDR1 SEHNR, CDR2 FQNEAQ (reference sequence). The CDR3 contains 14 residues. V lost 2 bases to trimming and J lost 1 base, with 8 bases between them. The CDR3 DNA reads TGTGCCAGCAGCTTACCTGGACAGAACACTGAAGCTTTCTTT. Protein sequence: CASSLPGQNTEAFF.

V usage is TRBV2 and J usage is TRBJ2-7; possible D gene TRBD1, 6 bases. V was clipped by 5 bases and J by 4 bases, with 15 bases between them. The V gene's germline CDR1 is SNHLY and CDR2 FYNNEI. This CDR3 is 14 amino acids long. For the CDR3, the DNA is TGTGCCAGCAGTAAACAGGGTTTGAAATACGAGCAGTACTTC. This gives the protein CASSKQGLKYEQYF. Full variable domain (rest looked up from reference TRBV2 and TRBJ2-7): EPEVTQTPSHQVTQMGQEVILRCVPISNHLYFYWYRQILGQKVEFLVSFYNNEISEKSEIFDDQFSVERPDGSNFTLKIRSTKLEDSAMYFCASSKQGLKYEQYFGPGTRLTVT.

The chain recombines TRBV5-7 with TRBJ2-5, with 10 bases identical to TRBD2. TRBV5-7 is noted as an ORF with a role that remains uncertain. The length of the CDR3 is 17 residues. J lost 5 bases, V lost 4 bases, and 14 bases had no gene match. CDR3 nucleotides: TGTGCCAGCAGCCCGGAAGGGCCTAGCGGGAGTGCGGAGACCCAGTACTTC. It encodes CASSPEGPSGSAETQYF.

In this sample, this clone turned up a few times. The rearrangement uses TRBV19 and TRBJ2-5; D perhaps matches TRBD2 (6 bases). The V end was cut by 5 bases, the J end by 7 bases, with 17 bases between. Germline V gives CDR1 LNHDA, CDR2 SQIVND (reference sequence). This CDR3 region has 14 residues. CDR3 amino acids: CASSPRGGSGTQYF. CDR3 nucleotide sequence: TGTGCCAGTAGTCCCCGTGGGGGGTCTGGGACCCAGTACTTC.

The chain combines TRBV5-1 with TRBJ1-5; 7 nucleotides line up with TRBD1. Germline V CDR1 and CDR2: SGHRS, YFSETQ. CDR3 length equals 16 residues. The V and J ends lost 0 bases and 1 base, in that order; junction bases with no gene match: 4. The CDR3 protein is CASSLGDRRSNQPQHF. Written as DNA, the CDR3 is TGCGCCAGCAGCTTGGGGGACAGAAGGAGCAATCAGCCCCAGCATTTT.

This chain connects TRBV6-5 to TRBJ1-2; 10 bases match TRBD1. The length of the CDR3 is 15 residues. The V gene end was trimmed by 0 bases and the J gene end by 8 bases; junction bases not matched to a gene: 6. CDR1 and CDR2 from the germline V gene are MNHEY and SVGAGI. CDR3 residues: CASSYSRQGAEGYTF. The DNA for the CDR3 is TGTGCCAGCAGTTACTCACGACAGGGGGCGGAGGGCTACACCTTC.

The chain uses TRBV6-6 and TRBJ2-5; no definite D call. V lost 2 bases and J 4 bases, leaving 8 bases between the germline ends. Germline assignment: CDR1 MNHNY and CDR2 SVGAGI (reference sequence). The CDR3 sequence is 13 residues long. The CDR3 nucleotides are TGTGCCAGCAGTTACGGAGTTAGAGAGACCCAGTACTTC. Translation gives CASSYGVRETQYF.

This sequence joins TRBV6-5 and TRBJ1-6; no clear D. The CDR3 runs to 13 residues. The germline V and J ends were trimmed by 0 bases and 8 bases, with 5 bases remaining between them. Germline loops: CDR1 MNHEY, CDR2 SVGAGI. This chain's CDR3 is CASSYSSHSPLHF. The CDR3 DNA follows: TGTGCCAGCAGTTACTCGAGTCATTCACCCCTCCACTTT.

The chain recombines TRBV19 with TRBJ2-5; tentatively, D is TRBD2 (6 bases). Trimming left V 6 bases short and J 4 bases short, with 15 bases between. CDR1 is LNHDA, CDR2 SQIVND, per germline (reference sequence). This CDR3 spans 14 amino acids. The DNA of the CDR3 is TGTGCCAGTAGCAGATACCAGGGAGGAGAGACCCAGTACTTC. Translation gives CASSRYQGGETQYF.

This chain joins TRBV5-1 and TRBJ2-1, with D tentatively TRBD2 (6 bases). With 7 bases removed from V and 2 bases from J, the gap between germline ends came to 13 bases. The CDR3 consists of 14 residues. Germline lookup yields CDR1 SGHRS and CDR2 YFSETQ. This CDR3 is CASQGGVAYNEQFF. The CDR3 DNA sequence: TGCGCCAGCCAGGGCGGGGTAGCCTACAATGAGCAGTTCTTC.